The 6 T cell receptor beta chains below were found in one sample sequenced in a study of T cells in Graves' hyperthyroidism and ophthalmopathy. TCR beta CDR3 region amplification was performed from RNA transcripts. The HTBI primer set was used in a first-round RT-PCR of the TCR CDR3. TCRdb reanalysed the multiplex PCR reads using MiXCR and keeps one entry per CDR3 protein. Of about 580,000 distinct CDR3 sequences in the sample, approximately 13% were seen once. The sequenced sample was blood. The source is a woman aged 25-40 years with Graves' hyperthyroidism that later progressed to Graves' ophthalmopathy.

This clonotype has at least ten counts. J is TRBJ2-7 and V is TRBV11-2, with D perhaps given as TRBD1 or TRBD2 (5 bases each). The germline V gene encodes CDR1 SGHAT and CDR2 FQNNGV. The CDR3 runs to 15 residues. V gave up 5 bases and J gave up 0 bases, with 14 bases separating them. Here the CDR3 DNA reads TGTGCCAGCAGCCAGGTCTTGGGGGTCTCCTACGAGCAGTACTTC. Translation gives CASSQVLGVSYEQYF.

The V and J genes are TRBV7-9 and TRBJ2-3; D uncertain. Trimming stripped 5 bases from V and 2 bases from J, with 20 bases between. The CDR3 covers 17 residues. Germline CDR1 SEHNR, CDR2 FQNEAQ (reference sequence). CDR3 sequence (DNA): TGTGCCAGCAGCCCCCTGATGGGGATCGGGCACACAGATACGCAGTATTTT. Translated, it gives CASSPLMGIGHTDTQYF.

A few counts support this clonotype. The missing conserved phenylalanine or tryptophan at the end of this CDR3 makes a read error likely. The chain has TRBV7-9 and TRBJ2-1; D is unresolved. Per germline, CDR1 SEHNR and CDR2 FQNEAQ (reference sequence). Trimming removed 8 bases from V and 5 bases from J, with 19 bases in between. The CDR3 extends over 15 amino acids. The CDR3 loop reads CASQGGGFGDNEQFL. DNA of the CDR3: TGTGCCAGCCAAGGTGGTGGGTTTGGAGACAATGAGCAGTTCCTC.

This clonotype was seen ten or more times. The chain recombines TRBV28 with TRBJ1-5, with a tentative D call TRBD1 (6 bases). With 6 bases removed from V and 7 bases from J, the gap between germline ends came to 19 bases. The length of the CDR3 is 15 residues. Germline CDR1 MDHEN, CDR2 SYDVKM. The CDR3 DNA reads TGTGCCAGCAGCCAATTCGGGGGGGCGGGACAGCCCCAGCATTTT. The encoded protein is CASSQFGGAGQPQHF.

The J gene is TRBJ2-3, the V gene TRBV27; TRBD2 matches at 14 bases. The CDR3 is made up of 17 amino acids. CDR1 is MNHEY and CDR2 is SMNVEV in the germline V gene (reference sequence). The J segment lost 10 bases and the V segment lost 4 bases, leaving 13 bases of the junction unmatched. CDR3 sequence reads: CASSSLTSGRVGDAQYF. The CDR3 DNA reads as TGTGCCAGCAGTTCGCTGACTAGCGGGAGGGTGGGTGATGCGCAGTATTTT.

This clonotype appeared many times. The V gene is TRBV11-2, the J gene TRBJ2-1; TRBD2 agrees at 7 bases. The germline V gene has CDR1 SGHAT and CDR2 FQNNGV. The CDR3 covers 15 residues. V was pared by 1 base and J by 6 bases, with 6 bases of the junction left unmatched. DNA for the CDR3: TGTGCCAGCAGCTTAGTTTCGGGAGGAATCAATGAGCAGTTCTTC. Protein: CASSLVSGGINEQFF.